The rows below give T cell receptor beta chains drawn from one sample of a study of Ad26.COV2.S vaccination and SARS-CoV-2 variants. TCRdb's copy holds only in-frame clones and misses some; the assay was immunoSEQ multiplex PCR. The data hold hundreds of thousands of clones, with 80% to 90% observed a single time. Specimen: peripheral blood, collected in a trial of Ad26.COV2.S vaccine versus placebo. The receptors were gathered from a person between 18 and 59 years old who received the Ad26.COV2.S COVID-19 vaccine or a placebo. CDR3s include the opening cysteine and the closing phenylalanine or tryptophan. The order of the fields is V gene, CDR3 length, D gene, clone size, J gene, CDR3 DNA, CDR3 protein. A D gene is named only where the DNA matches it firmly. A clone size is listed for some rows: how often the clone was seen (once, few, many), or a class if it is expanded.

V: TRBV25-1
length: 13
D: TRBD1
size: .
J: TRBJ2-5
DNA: TGTGCCAGCAGTGAATGGACAGGGGAGACCCAGTACTTC
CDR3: CASSEWTGETQYF

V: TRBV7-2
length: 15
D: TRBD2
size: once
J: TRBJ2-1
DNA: TGTGCCAGCAGCCTGGGACTAGCGGGGGTGGGTGAGCAGTTCTTC
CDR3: CASSLGLAGVGEQFF

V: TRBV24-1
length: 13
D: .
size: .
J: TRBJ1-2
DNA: TGTGCCACCAGTGCGGGAGGAAACTATGGCTACACCTTC
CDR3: CATSAGGNYGYTF

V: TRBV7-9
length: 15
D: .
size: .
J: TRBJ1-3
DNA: TGTGCCAGCAGCTTAGACAGGAGCTCTGGAAACACCATATATTTT
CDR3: CASSLDRSSGNTIYF

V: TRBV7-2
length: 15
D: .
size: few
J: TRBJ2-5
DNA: TGTGCCAGCAGCTTCTATAGCAGGACGGGAGAGACCCAGTACTTC
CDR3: CASSFYSRTGETQYF

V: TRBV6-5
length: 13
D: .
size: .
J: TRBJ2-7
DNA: TGTGCCAGCAGTACCGGGACGCCCTACGAGCAGTACTTC
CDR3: CASSTGTPYEQYF

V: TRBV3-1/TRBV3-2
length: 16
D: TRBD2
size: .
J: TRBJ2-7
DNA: TGTGCCAGCAGCCCCAGGGGTAGCGGGAGGGCCTACGAGCAGTACTTC
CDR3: CASSPRGSGRAYEQYF

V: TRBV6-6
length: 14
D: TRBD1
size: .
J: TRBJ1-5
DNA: TGTGCCAGCAGTTACGCAGGGGGTAATCAGCCCCAGCATTTT
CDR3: CASSYAGGNQPQHF

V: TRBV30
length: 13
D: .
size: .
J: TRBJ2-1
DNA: TGTGCCTGGAGTGTAGGAGGGAGTAATGAGCAGTTCTTC
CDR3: CAWSVGGSNEQFF

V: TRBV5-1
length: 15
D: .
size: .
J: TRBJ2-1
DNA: TGCGCCAGCAGCTTGGAGAAGCTCGAGGGCGATGAGCAGTTCTTC
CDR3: CASSLEKLEGDEQFF

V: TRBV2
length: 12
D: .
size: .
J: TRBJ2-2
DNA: TGTGCCAGCACGGGACGACCCGGGGAGCTGTTTTTT
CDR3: CASTGRPGELFF

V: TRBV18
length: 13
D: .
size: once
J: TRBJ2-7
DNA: TGTGCCAGCTCACCGGCGGCAACCTACGAGCAGTACTTC
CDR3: CASSPAATYEQYF

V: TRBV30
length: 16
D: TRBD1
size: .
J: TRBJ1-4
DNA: TGTGCCTGGAGTGTAGGAGGGACAGGGGGTATTGAAAAACTGTTTTTT
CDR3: CAWSVGGTGGIEKLFF

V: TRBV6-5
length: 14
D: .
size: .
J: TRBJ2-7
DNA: TGTGCCAGCAGTCGGGACAGCGGGTCTTACGAGCAGTACTTC
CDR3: CASSRDSGSYEQYF

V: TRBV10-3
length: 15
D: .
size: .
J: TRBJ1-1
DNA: TGTGCCATCAGTGATTTGTCAGGCAGGCACACTGAAGCTTTCTTT
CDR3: CAISDLSGRHTEAFF

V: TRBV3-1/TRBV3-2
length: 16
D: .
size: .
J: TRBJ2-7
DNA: TGTGCCAGCAGCCAAGATTCCGGGGCGCTGCACTACGAGCAGTACTTC
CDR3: CASSQDSGALHYEQYF

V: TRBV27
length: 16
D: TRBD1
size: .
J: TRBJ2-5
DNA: TGTGCCAGCAGTTTAATGACAGGGGGGTACCAAGAGACCCAGTACTTC
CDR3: CASSLMTGGYQETQYF

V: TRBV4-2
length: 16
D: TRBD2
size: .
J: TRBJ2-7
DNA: TGTGCCAGCAGCCAAGGACTAGCGGTGCGCTCCTACGAGCAGTACTTC
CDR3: CASSQGLAVRSYEQYF

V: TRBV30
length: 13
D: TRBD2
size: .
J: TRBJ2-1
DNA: TGTGCCTGGTGCCGGGGGGGCTACAATGAGCAGTTCTTC
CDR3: CAWCRGGYNEQFF

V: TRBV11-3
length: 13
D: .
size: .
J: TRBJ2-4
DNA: TGTGCCAGCAGCCAGACAGGAAAAAACATTCAGTACTTC
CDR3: CASSQTGKNIQYF

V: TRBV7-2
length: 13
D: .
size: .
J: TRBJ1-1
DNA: TGTGCCAGCAGCCTGGACAGGAACACTGAAGCTTTCTTT
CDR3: CASSLDRNTEAFF

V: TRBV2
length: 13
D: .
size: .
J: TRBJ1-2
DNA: TGTGCCAGCAGTGAAGGGGGGGCCTATGGCTACACCTTC
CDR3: CASSEGGAYGYTF

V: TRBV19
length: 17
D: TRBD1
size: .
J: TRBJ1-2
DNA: TGTGCCAGTAGTATAGATGCCCGGACAGGAGCTAACTATGGCTACACCTTC
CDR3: CASSIDARTGANYGYTF

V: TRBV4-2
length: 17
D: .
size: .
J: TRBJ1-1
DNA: TGTGCCAGCAGCCAAGGTATGGCAGGGCTAGGGAACACTGAAGCTTTCTTT
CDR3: CASSQGMAGLGNTEAFF

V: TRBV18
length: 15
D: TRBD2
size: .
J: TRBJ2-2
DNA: TGTGCCAGCTCACCGACTAGCGGGACGGCCGGGGAGCTGTTTTTT
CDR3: CASSPTSGTAGELFF

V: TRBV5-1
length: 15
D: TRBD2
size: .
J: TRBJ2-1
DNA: TGCGCCAGCAGCTATGGACTAGCGGGAGTCCCCGAGCAGTTCTTC
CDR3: CASSYGLAGVPEQFF

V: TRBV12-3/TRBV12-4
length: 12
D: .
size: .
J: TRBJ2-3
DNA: TGTGCCAGCAGAGGAACTACTAATACGCAGTATTTT
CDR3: CASRGTTNTQYF

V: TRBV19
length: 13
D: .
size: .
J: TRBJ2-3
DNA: TGTGCCAGTAATAAGGGGTACACAGATACGCAGTATTTT
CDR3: CASNKGYTDTQYF

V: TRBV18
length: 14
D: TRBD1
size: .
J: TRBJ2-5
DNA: TGTGCCAGCTCACCAGGAAGGGGGCGAGAGACCCAGTACTTC
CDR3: CASSPGRGRETQYF

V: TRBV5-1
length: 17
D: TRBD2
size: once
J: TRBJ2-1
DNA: TGCGCCAGCAGCTTCCCGACTAGCGGGGGAGGGTACAATGAGCAGTTCTTC
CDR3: CASSFPTSGGGYNEQFF

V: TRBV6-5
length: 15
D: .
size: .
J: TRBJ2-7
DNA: TGTGCCAGCAGTTACTCCCCGGTGGGGGGCTACGAGCAGTACTTC
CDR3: CASSYSPVGGYEQYF

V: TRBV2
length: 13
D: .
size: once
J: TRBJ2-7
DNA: TGTGCCAGCAGTGGGGACCGGGTCGAGGAGCAGTACTTC
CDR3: CASSGDRVEEQYF

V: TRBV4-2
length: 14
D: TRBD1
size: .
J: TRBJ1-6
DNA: TGTGCCAGCAGCCAAGCTGGGACAGATTCACCCCTCCACTTT
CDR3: CASSQAGTDSPLHF